The source of this TCR beta chain is a study of blood T cells in healthy people across ages. Of note for this clonotype: Its specificity is unknown.

General study findings and limits: While age rose, TCR beta diversity per million T cells dropped in a roughly linear way.

Primers used in a second PCR of roughly 6 to 11 cycles were a sample-barcoded 5' primer and a J-beta primer mix. Each CDR3 protein is one row after TCRdb ran MiXCR on the 5' RACE reads. The sample has about 1.6 million distinct CDR3 sequences, 30% to 40% seen once. The sequence derives from a woman in her 30s in good health. Specimen: blood.

The CDR3 coding sequence is TGCAGTGGCGACGCAGGGGCTGGGGCCAACGTCCTGACTTTC. Translation gives CSGDAGAGANVLTF. The chain couples TRBV20-1 to TRBJ2-6; TRBD1 is a possible D gene (6 bases). Trimming stripped 7 bases from V and 2 bases from J, with 12 bases between. The V gene's germline CDR1 is DFQATT and CDR2 SNEGSKA (reference sequence). The CDR3 runs to 14 residues.